The rows below give T cell receptor beta chains drawn from one sample of a study of blood T cell repertoires in COVID-19. Produced via immunoSEQ multiplex PCR; TCRdb's table is partial and in-frame only. This table holds about 270,000 clones, about 88% found once. Sequenced: PBMCs or T cells enriched from blood (not recorded which). All receptors come from a woman aged 45 to 65 who had recovered from COVID-19. The CDR3 runs from the conserved cysteine through the conserved F or W. D genes are given only for firm matches. Where a row states a size, it is once, few, many or the class of an expanded clone; other rows omit it.

abundance	d_gene	v_gene	j_gene	CDR3aa	CDR3nt
.	.	TRBV28	TRBJ2-1	CASISAGNNYNEQFF	TGTGCCAGCATTTCCGCGGGTAACAACTACAATGAGCAGTTCTTC
.	TRBD1	TRBV2	TRBJ1-3	CASSPTGAGNTIYF	TGTGCCAGCAGTCCTACAGGGGCTGGAAACACCATATATTTT
.	TRBD2	TRBV19	TRBJ2-1	CASMGGTSSYNEQFF	TGTGCCAGTATGGGAGGGACCAGCTCCTACAATGAGCAGTTCTTC
.	.	TRBV6-1	TRBJ1-1	CASSEGGRNTEAFF	TGTGCCAGCAGTGAAGGAGGGAGAAACACTGAAGCTTTCTTT
.	.	TRBV28	TRBJ1-4	CASHPGQKHEKLFF	TGTGCCAGCCACCCTGGACAGAAACATGAAAAACTGTTTTTT
.	.	TRBV29-1	TRBJ1-1	CSVELRQEWNTEAFF	TGCAGCGTTGAACTTCGACAGGAATGGAACACTGAAGCTTTCTTT
.	TRBD2	TRBV3-1/TRBV3-2	TRBJ2-1	CASRMGLAGGYNEQFF	TGTGCCAGCCGGATGGGACTAGCGGGAGGTTACAATGAGCAGTTCTTC
.	.	TRBV7-2	TRBJ1-5	CASSLAAGNNQPQHF	TGTGCCAGCAGCTTAGCGGCAGGGAACAATCAGCCCCAGCATTTT
.	.	TRBV28	TRBJ1-2	CASSFQRGYTF	TGTGCCAGCAGTTTTCAGAGGGGCTACACCTTC
.	TRBD1	TRBV6-5	TRBJ1-5	CASSLTGDLYQPQHF	TGTGCCAGCAGTTTAACAGGGGATTTGTATCAGCCCCAGCATTTT
.	TRBD2	TRBV4-2	TRBJ2-3	CASSRTLAGDTQYF	TGTGCCAGCAGCCGAACCCTAGCGGGGGATACGCAGTATTTT
.	TRBD2	TRBV29-1	TRBJ2-7	CSVGLAGWNYEQYF	TGCAGCGTTGGACTAGCGGGGTGGAACTACGAGCAGTACTTC
once	TRBD2	TRBV7-9	TRBJ2-7	CASSPSGMLSYEQYF	TGTGCCAGCAGCCCAAGCGGGATGCTCTCCTACGAGCAGTACTTC
.	.	TRBV12-5	TRBJ2-3	CASGLASPGTQYF	TGTGCTAGTGGTTTGGCATCCCCGGGGACGCAGTATTTT
.	TRBD1	TRBV7-9	TRBJ1-1	CASSRGTGGEAFF	TGTGCCAGCAGCCGAGGGACAGGGGGAGAAGCTTTCTTT
once	TRBD1	TRBV2	TRBJ2-6	CASTQGAAGANVLTF	TGTGCCAGCACTCAGGGGGCGGCTGGGGCCAACGTCCTGACTTTC
.	.	TRBV7-9	TRBJ1-5	CASSLAGGSQPQHF	TGTGCCAGCAGCTTAGCGGGGGGTTCTCAGCCCCAGCATTTT
.	.	TRBV27	TRBJ1-5	CASSFGDQPQHF	TGTGCCAGCAGTTTCGGGGATCAGCCCCAGCATTTT
.	.	TRBV2	TRBJ2-2	CASSGQTGAGELFF	TGTGCCAGCAGTGGGCAGACCGGGGCCGGGGAGCTGTTTTTT
.	.	TRBV5-1	TRBJ2-5	CASSSPLVSETQETQYF	TGCGCCAGCAGCTCCCCTCTTGTTAGCGAAACGCAAGAGACCCAGTACTTC
.	TRBD2	TRBV5-5	TRBJ2-1	CASSFAGAYNEQFF	TGTGCCAGCAGCTTCGCGGGAGCCTACAATGAGCAGTTCTTC
many	.	TRBV7-9	TRBJ1-5	CASSRTGTSSNQPQHF	TGTGCCAGCAGCCGAACAGGGACGTCAAGCAATCAGCCCCAGCATTTT
.	.	TRBV9	TRBJ2-6	CASSVYQSGANVLTF	TGTGCCAGCAGCGTATACCAGTCTGGGGCCAACGTCCTGACTTTC
.	TRBD1	TRBV19	TRBJ1-1	CASSSRTGIATEAFF	TGTGCCAGTAGTAGCCGGACAGGGATTGCCACTGAAGCTTTCTTT
.	.	TRBV19	TRBJ2-5	CASSIRETQYF	TGTGCCAGTAGTATCCGAGAGACCCAGTACTTC
.	TRBD2	TRBV27	TRBJ2-2	CASSLSWGGGGELFF	TGTGCCAGCAGTTTATCGTGGGGGGGAGGCGGGGAGCTGTTTTTT
once	TRBD1	TRBV7-8	TRBJ2-2	CASNAGQANTGELFF	TGTGCCAGCAACGCGGGACAGGCAAACACCGGGGAGCTGTTTTTT
once	.	TRBV9	TRBJ2-3	CASSVRGGTSTDTQYF	TGTGCCAGCAGCGTAAGGGGCGGGACTAGCACAGATACGCAGTATTTT
.	TRBD2	TRBV7-2	TRBJ2-5	CASSPRTSGGLQETQYF	TGTGCCAGCAGCCCCCGGACTAGCGGAGGCCTTCAAGAGACCCAGTACTTC
.	.	TRBV6-6	TRBJ2-3	CASSYSGADITDTQYF	TGTGCCAGCAGTTACTCGGGGGCGGACATCACAGATACGCAGTATTTT
.	.	TRBV20-1	TRBJ2-4	CSASLFEAGAKNIQYF	TGCAGTGCTAGTCTTTTCGAAGCGGGAGCCAAAAACATTCAGTACTTC
.	TRBD2	TRBV7-6	TRBJ2-1	CASSSGLAGGHQFF	TGTGCCAGCAGCTCGGGACTAGCGGGAGGTCACCAGTTCTTC
.	.	TRBV5-7	TRBJ1-2	CASSSYKPGLTYGYTF	TGTGCCAGCAGCTCTTATAAGCCGGGACTGACCTATGGCTACACCTTC
once	.	TRBV7-9	TRBJ2-1	CASSLDSTVFF	TGTGCCAGCAGTCTCGACTCGACCGTGTTCTTC
.	.	TRBV29-1	TRBJ1-4	CSAGHVGEKLFF	TGCAGCGCCGGACACGTAGGAGAAAAACTGTTTTTT
.	TRBD2	TRBV29-1	TRBJ2-1	CSVGGTSNNEQFF	TGCAGCGTTGGGGGGACTAGTAACAATGAGCAGTTCTTC
.	.	TRBV19	TRBJ1-1	CASSLTENTEAFF	TGTGCCAGTAGTTTGACAGAGAACACTGAAGCTTTCTTT
once	TRBD2	TRBV28	TRBJ2-1	CASSFPGLAEHNLNEQFF	TGTGCCAGCAGTTTCCCGGGACTAGCGGAACACAACCTCAATGAGCAGTTCTTC
.	TRBD1	TRBV29-1	TRBJ2-1	CSVSGTVSYNEQFF	TGCAGCGTGTCCGGGACAGTTTCCTACAATGAGCAGTTCTTC
.	TRBD2	TRBV7-2	TRBJ2-1	CASSQEPPTSGPYNEQFF	TGTGCCAGCAGCCAGGAACCACCGACTAGCGGGCCTTACAATGAGCAGTTCTTC
.	.	TRBV7-6	TRBJ2-7	CASSFRGPYEQYF	TGTGCCAGCAGCTTCAGGGGACCCTACGAGCAGTACTTC
.	.	TRBV5-1	TRBJ2-7	CASSLAMGAPYEQYF	TGCGCCAGCAGCTTGGCCATGGGGGCTCCCTACGAGCAGTACTTC
.	.	TRBV24-1	TRBJ1-2	CATSDLTAFSGYTF	TGTGCCACCAGTGACCTGACAGCATTTTCTGGCTACACCTTC
few	.	TRBV18	TRBJ2-1	CASTVDYGYNEQFF	TGTGCCAGCACAGTGGACTATGGGTACAATGAGCAGTTCTTC
.	.	TRBV7-9	TRBJ2-3	CASSFYRKSDTQYF	TGTGCCAGCAGCTTCTACAGAAAGTCAGATACGCAGTATTTT
.	TRBD1	TRBV28	TRBJ2-7	CASRDAGDRSYEQYF	TGTGCCAGCAGAGACGCAGGGGACAGGAGCTACGAGCAGTACTTC
.	.	TRBV9	TRBJ2-7	CASSVRSDSEEQYF	TGTGCCAGCAGCGTAAGGTCTGATTCGGAGGAGCAGTACTTC
.	TRBD2	TRBV15	TRBJ2-4	CATSSVAGGGYIQYF	TGTGCCACCAGCAGCGTAGCGGGAGGGGGGTACATTCAGTACTTC
once	.	TRBV30	TRBJ2-2	CAWSVRSGELFF	TGTGCCTGGAGTGTACGGTCTGGGGAGCTGTTTTTT